This record covers a single TCR beta chain. The sample belongs to a study of technical replicates of blood from four donors. Looked up from germline, CDR1 is MNHNS and CDR2 is SASEGT. CDR3 length equals 14 residues. Trimming took 7 bases from V and 1 from J, leaving 13 bases between them. Sequenced by immunoSEQ multiplex PCR; TCRdb stores in-frame clones only, minus some. The data contain around 79,000 clones, 94% of them singletons. Material for sequencing was T cells isolated from PBMCs. This rearrangement joins TRBV6-1 to TRBJ1-1; D might be TRBD1 (6 bases). The receptor's source is a human donor in good health. The DNA of the CDR3 is TGTGCCAGCAAAGGGGGGGTATCGAACACTGAAGCTTTCTTT. This encodes CASKGGVSNTEAFF.